The T cell receptor beta chain under discussion was sequenced for a study of blood T cell repertoires in COVID-19. Whole-study context: COVID-19 samples, acute and convalescent, were from the United States, Italy and Spain. T cells, B-cell-depleted T cells, or PBMCs supplied cDNA or gDNA.

The V end was cut by 5 bases, the J end by 0 bases, with 11 bases between. The CDR3 runs to 15 residues. CDR1 is LNHDA and CDR2 is SQIVND in the germline V gene (reference sequence). How the authors handled the data: Amplification from reference gene primers served as the basis for estimated nucleated cell counts. TCRdb's copy holds only in-frame clones and misses some; the assay was immunoSEQ multiplex PCR. The V and J calls and the clone size are those of that table, but D and trimming were determined from the DNA. The sample holds 100,000 to 150,000 clones, 65% to 85% seen once. Seattle researchers signed up patients amid active infection and tracked them longitudinally.

The origin of this receptor is a young man with COVID-19, enrolled during active disease. V and J are TRBV19 and TRBJ1-5; D is undetermined. The specimen was peripheral blood. CDR3 protein: CASSPRVNSNQPQHF. DNA for the CDR3: TGTGCCAGTAGTCCCCGGGTCAATAGCAATCAGCCCCAGCATTTT.